This entry concerns a single T cell receptor (beta chain). These data are taken from a study of cytomegalovirus exposure and HLA in healthy donors. Generated by immunoSEQ multiplex PCR, the TCRdb table keeps only in-frame clones and is missing some. The repertoire holds 150,000 to 200,000 clones, about 89% seen once, with roughly 3% in the top ten. The clonotype originates from a woman aged 18-35 years in good health and CMV-seropositive. The specimen sequenced was PBMCs.

The CDR3 DNA sequence: TGTGCCAGCAGCTTAGAAGCGGGGTCCCTCACAGATACGCAGTATTTT. Protein product: CASSLEAGSLTDTQYF. The chain employs TRBV7-9 and TRBJ2-3; the match to TRBD2 covers 7 bases. The trim removed 1 base at V and 2 bases at J, leaving 6 bases unmatched. Per germline, CDR1 SEHNR and CDR2 FQNEAQ (reference sequence). This CDR3 contains 16 residues.